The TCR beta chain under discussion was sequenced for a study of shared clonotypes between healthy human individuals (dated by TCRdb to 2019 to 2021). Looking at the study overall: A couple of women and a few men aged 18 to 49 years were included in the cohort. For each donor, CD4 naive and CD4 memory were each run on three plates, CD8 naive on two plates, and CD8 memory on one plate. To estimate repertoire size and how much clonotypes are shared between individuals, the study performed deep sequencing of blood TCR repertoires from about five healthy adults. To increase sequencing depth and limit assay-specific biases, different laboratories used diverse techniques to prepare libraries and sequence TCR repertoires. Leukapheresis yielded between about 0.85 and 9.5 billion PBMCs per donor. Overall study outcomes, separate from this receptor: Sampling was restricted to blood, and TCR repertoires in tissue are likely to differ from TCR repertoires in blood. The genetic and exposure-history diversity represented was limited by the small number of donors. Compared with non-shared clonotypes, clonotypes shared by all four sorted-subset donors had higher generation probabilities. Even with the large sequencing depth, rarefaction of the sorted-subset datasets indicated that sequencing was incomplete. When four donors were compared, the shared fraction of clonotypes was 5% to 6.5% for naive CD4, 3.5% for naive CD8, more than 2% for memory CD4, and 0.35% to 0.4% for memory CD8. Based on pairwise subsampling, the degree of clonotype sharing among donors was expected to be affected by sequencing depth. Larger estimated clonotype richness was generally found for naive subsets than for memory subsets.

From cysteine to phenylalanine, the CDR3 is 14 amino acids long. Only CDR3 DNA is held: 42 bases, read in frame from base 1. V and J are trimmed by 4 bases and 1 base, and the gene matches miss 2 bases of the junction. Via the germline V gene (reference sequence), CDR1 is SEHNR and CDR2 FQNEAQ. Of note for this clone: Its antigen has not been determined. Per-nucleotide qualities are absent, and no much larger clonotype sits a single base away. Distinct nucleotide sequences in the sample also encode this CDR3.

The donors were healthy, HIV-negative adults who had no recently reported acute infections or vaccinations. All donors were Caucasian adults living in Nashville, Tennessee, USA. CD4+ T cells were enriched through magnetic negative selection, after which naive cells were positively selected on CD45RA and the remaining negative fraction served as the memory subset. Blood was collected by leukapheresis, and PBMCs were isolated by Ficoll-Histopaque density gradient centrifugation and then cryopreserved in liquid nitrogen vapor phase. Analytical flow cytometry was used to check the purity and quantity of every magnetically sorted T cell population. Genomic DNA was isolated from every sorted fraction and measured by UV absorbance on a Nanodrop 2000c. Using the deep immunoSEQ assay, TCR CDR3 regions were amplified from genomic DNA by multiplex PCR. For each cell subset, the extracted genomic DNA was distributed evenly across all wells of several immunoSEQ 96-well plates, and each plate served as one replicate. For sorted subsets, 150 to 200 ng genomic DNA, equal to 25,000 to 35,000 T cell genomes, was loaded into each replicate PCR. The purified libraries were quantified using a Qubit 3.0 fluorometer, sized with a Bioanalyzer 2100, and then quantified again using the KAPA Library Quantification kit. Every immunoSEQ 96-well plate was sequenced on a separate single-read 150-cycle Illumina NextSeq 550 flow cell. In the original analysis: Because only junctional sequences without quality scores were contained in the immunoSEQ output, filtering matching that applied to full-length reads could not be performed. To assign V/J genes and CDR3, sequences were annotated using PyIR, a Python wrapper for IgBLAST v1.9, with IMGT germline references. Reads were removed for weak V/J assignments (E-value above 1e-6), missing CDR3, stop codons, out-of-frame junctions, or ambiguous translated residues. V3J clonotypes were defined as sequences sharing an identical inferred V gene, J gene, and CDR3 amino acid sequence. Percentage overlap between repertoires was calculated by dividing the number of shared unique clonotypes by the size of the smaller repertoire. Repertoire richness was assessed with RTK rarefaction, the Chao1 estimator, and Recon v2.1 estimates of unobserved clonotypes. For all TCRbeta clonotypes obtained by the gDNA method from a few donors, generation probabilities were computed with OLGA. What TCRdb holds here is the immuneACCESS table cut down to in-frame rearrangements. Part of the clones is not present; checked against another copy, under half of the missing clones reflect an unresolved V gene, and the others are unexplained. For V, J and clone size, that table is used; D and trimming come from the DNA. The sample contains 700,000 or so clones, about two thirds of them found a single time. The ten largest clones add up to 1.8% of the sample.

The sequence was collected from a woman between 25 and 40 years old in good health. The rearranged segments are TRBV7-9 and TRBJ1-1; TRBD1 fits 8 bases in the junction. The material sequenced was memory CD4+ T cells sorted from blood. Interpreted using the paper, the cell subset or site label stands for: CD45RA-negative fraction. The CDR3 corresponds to CASSSTGGNTEAFF. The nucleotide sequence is TGTGCCAGCAGCTCTACAGGGGGGAACACTGAAGCTTTCTTT.